This TCR beta chain comes out of a study of CD8+ T cells in alopecia areata. Study summary: At a dose of 5 to 10 mg twice daily, oral tofacitinib was given to treated patients.

Sequencing templates came from extracted RNA that was reverse transcribed into cDNA. Measured with immunoSEQ multiplex PCR; TCRdb has only the in-frame clones, and not every one. The sample has some 170,000 clones; approximately 70% are singletons. The CDR3 extends over 14 amino acids. Trimming left V 1 base short and J 7 bases short, with 13 bases between. Germline values: CDR1 LNHNV, CDR2 YYDKDF (reference sequence). The chain combines TRBV15 with TRBJ1-1; tentative D call: TRBD1 (5 bases). The specimen was CD8+ T cells sorted from blood, collected at week 0. The clonotype originates from a human donor with alopecia areata. CDR3 sequence: CATSRARGGVEAFF. CDR3 DNA: TGTGCCACCAGCAGAGCGCGCGGGGGTGTTGAAGCTTTCTTT. The variable domain in full, completed from reference TRBV15 and TRBJ1-1, reads DAMVIQNPRYQVTQFGKPVTLSCSQTLNHNVMYWYQQKSSQAPKLLFHYYDKDFNNEADTPDNFQSRRPNTSFCFLDIRSPGLGDTAMYLCATSRARGGVEAFFGQGTRLTVV.